Listed here are 17 T cell receptor beta chains from one sample, sequenced in a study of shared clonotypes between healthy human individuals. This table comes from immunoSEQ multiplex PCR, and its TCRdb copy is limited to in-frame clones, with some not included. The table has about 2 million clones, roughly 96% seen once; the top ten hold 0.13%. The source material was naive CD4+ T cells sorted from blood. Documented subset: CD45RA+ positively selected. The origin of the receptors is a man younger than 30 in good health.

In its sample, this clone was seen once. J is TRBJ2-1 and V is TRBV9, with D perhaps matching TRBD1 (6 bases). The V gene lost 3 bases and the J gene lost 10 bases, with 26 bases spanning the gap. This CDR3 comprises 17 residues. Germline assignment: CDR1 SGDLS and CDR2 YYNGEE. CDR3 nucleotides: TGTGCCAGCAGCGCACGACTAACAGGGACCTCTCCTAGGGAGCAGTTCTTC. This encodes CASSARLTGTSPREQFF.

A note on this clone: This same CDR3 is encoded by further DNA sequences in the sample. The chain uses TRBV13 and TRBJ2-7, with D maybe TRBD2 (6 bases). Germline V lookup: CDR1 PRHDT, CDR2 FYEKMQ (reference sequence). Trimming left V 1 base short and J 3 bases short, with 7 bases between. CDR3 length: 13 residues. CDR3 sequence reads: CASSLVGSYEQYF. CDR3 DNA: TGTGCCAGCAGCTTAGTCGGGAGCTACGAGCAGTACTTC.

The CDR3 nucleotides are TGTGCCAGCTCACCAAGGGCAGGGGAGACCTACGAGCAGTACTTC. Translating gives CASSPRAGETYEQYF. This chain uses TRBV18 with TRBJ2-7; tentative D call: TRBD1 (6 bases). Per the germline V gene, CDR1 is KGHSH and CDR2 is LQKENI. V lost 2 bases, J lost 2 bases, and 13 bases lay in between. CDR3 length: 15 amino acids.

This chain links TRBV6-5 with TRBJ2-5; D is unresolved. Germline V gives CDR1 MNHEY, CDR2 SVGAGI. This CDR3 spans 11 amino acids. The V end was cut by 9 bases, the J end by 6 bases, with 11 bases between. For the CDR3, the DNA is TGTGCCAGTCTAAGTGGACAGACCCAGTACTTC. Translating gives CASLSGQTQYF.

V and J are TRBV6-1 and TRBJ2-7; D is possibly TRBD1 (5 bases). Germline loops: CDR1 MNHNS, CDR2 SASEGT. The ends were cut back, 1 base at V and 9 bases at J, with 16 bases in the middle. The CDR3 length is 14 residues. CDR3 bases: TGTGCCAGCAGTGAAGGTGTGATGGGGCTCTGGCAGTACTTC. Its translation: CASSEGVMGLWQYF.

The V gene is TRBV7-2, the J gene TRBJ2-2, with 9 bases matching TRBD1. V lost 5 bases and J lost 1; bases outside the gene matches: 11. The CDR3 has 18 amino acids. Germline values: CDR1 SGHTA, CDR2 FQGNSA. The CDR3 region has the DNA TGTGCCAGCAGCGAAAAAAAACCGGGACAGGGGAACACCGGGGAGCTGTTTTTT. Residues: CASSEKKPGQGNTGELFF.

In its sample, this clone was seen a few times. This may be a read error: a much more frequent sequence differs by one nucleotide. This sample also contains other DNA sequences that code for the same CDR3. CDR3 nucleotides: TGTGCCTGGAGTCCGGGACACGGCAATCAGCCCCAGCATTTT. Protein: CAWSPGHGNQPQHF. The V gene is TRBV30, the J gene TRBJ1-5; D might be TRBD1 (6 bases). The germline V gene has CDR1 GTSNPN and CDR2 SVGIG (reference sequence). Trimming stripped 2 bases from V and 2 bases from J, with 10 bases between. CDR3 size: 14 residues.

V usage is TRBV10-3 and J usage is TRBJ1-4; D is possibly TRBD1 (5 bases). Trimming shortened V by 3 bases and J by 8 bases, and 13 bases separated the two germline ends. The CDR3 sequence is 14 residues long. The germline gives CDR1 ENHRY, CDR2 SYGVKD. The CDR3: CAISDGTYGEKLFF. In DNA, the CDR3 is TGTGCCATCAGTGATGGGACTTACGGGGAAAAACTGTTTTTT.

This clone was observed a single time. The chain has TRBV5-1 and TRBJ2-7, with TRBD2 matching over 9 bases. CDR3 length: 18 amino acids. CDR1 and CDR2 from the germline V gene are SGHRS and YFSETQ. V lost 2 bases and J lost 2; bases outside the gene matches: 14. The CDR3 is CASSFFWGRLAVPYEQYF. DNA of the CDR3: TGCGCCAGCAGCTTCTTCTGGGGACGACTAGCGGTTCCCTACGAGCAGTACTTC.

This rearrangement joins TRBV6-6 to TRBJ1-5, with TRBD1 as a possible D gene (6 bases). With 6 bases removed from V and 7 bases from J, the gap between germline ends came to 16 bases. CDR1 and CDR2 from the germline V gene are MNHNY and SVGAGI (reference sequence). The CDR3 is 14 residues long. In DNA form, the CDR3 reads TGTGCCAGCAGCAACGACATAGGGGGGCAGCCCCAGCATTTT. It yields the protein CASSNDIGGQPQHF.

The chain joins TRBV6-5 to TRBJ2-7; D may be TRBD1 (6 bases). The CDR3 totals 15 residues. V was cut by 2 bases and J by 2 bases, with 13 bases left in between. The germline CDR1 and CDR2 sequences are MNHEY and SVGAGI. CDR3 sequence: CASSYAQGLTYEQYF. CDR3 sequence (DNA): TGTGCCAGCAGTTACGCGCAGGGGTTGACCTACGAGCAGTACTTC.

The V gene is TRBV5-1, the J gene TRBJ2-3, with a tentative D call TRBD1 (6 bases). Germline values: CDR1 SGHRS, CDR2 YFSETQ. This CDR3 region has 16 residues. The germline V and J ends were trimmed by 0 bases and 1 base, with 12 bases remaining between them. In DNA form, the CDR3 reads TGCGCCAGCAGCTTGGAAGCAGGGGCCGGCACAGATACGCAGTATTTT. Translated: CASSLEAGAGTDTQYF.

The chain is built from TRBV7-9 and TRBJ2-1, with a possible D match to TRBD2 (5 bases). The CDR3 contains 15 residues. V lost 2 bases, J lost 2 bases, and 10 bases lay in between. Germline V gene sequence: CDR1 SEHNR, CDR2 FQNEAQ (reference sequence). CDR3: CASSLLSGAYNEQFF. CDR3 coding DNA: TGTGCCAGCAGCTTACTCAGCGGAGCCTACAATGAGCAGTTCTTC.

This chain connects TRBV7-2 to TRBJ1-4, with D perhaps matching TRBD1 (5 bases). The CDR3 sequence is 17 residues long. Trimming took 1 base from V and 0 from J, leaving 12 bases between them. CDR1 and CDR2 from the germline V gene are SGHTA and FQGNSA. The CDR3 coding sequence is TGTGCCAGCAGCTTAGGGAAAGGGGCGACAACTAATGAAAAACTGTTTTTT. Translated, it gives CASSLGKGATTNEKLFF.

The sample holds one count of this clone. V and J are TRBV5-1 and TRBJ2-3, with D maybe TRBD1 (5 bases). The germline V and J ends were trimmed by 2 bases and 6 bases, with 16 bases remaining between them. The CDR3 sequence is 15 residues long. Germline CDR1 is SGHRS and CDR2 is YFSETQ. CDR3 nucleotides: TGCGCCAGCAGCTTAACCGGCAGGGTAACGGATACGCAGTATTTT. It encodes CASSLTGRVTDTQYF.

This sequence joins TRBV4-3 and TRBJ2-1; possible D gene TRBD2, 6 bases. V lost 1 base to trimming and J lost 4 bases, with 11 bases between them. In germline, CDR1 is LGHNA, CDR2 YSLEER. The CDR3 runs 15 residues. CDR3 protein: CASSQALAIYNEQFF. The CDR3 region has the DNA TGCGCCAGCAGCCAAGCTCTAGCGATATACAATGAGCAGTTCTTC.

Worth noting for this clone: Other DNA sequences of this sample code for an identical CDR3. V gene TRBV6-5 combines with J gene TRBJ1-1, with TRBD1 identical over 7 bases. The V gene end was trimmed by 2 bases and the J gene end by 5 bases; junction bases not matched to a gene: 5. This CDR3 is built from 14 residues. Germline CDR1 and CDR2: MNHEY and SVGAGI. In DNA, the CDR3 is TGTGCCAGCAGTTACGGGGCAGGGGGAACTGAAGCTTTCTTT. Its protein is CASSYGAGGTEAFF.